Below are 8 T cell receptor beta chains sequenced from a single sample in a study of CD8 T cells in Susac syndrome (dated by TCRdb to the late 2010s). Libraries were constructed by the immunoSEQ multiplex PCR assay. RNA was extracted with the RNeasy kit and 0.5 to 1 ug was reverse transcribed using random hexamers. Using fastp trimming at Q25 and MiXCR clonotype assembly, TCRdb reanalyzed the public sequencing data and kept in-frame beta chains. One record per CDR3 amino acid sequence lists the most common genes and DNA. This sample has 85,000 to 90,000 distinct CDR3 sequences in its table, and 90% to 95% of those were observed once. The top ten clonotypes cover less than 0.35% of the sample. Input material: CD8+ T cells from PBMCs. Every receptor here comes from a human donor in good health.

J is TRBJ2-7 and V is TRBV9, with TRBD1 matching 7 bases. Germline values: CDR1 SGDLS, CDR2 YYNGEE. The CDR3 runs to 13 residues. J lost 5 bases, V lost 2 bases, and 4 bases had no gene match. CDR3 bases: TGTGCCAGCAGCGTGGGGACAGCTCACGAGCAGTACTTC. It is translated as CASSVGTAHEQYF.

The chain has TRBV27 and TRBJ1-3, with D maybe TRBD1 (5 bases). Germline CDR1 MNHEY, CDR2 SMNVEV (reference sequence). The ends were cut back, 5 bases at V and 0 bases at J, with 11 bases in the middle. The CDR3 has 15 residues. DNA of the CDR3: TGTGCCAGCAGTCTCCGACAGCCCTCTGGAAACACCATATATTTT. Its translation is CASSLRQPSGNTIYF.

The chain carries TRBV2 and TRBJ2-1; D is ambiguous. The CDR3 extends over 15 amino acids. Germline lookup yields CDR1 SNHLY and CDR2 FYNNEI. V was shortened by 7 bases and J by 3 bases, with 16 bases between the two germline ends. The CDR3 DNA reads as TGTGCCAGCAATCCCGCGTCGATCGGCTACAATGAGCAGTTCTTC. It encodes CASNPASIGYNEQFF.

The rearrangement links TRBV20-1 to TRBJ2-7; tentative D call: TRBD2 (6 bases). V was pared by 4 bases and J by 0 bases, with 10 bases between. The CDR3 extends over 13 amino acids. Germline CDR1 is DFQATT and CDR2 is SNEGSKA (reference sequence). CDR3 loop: CSAITGVSYEQYF. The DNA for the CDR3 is TGCAGTGCTATTACGGGGGTCTCCTACGAGCAGTACTTC.

As DNA, the CDR3 is TGTGCCAGCAGCCAAGATCCGGGCCGCACAGATACGCAGTATTTT. This codes for CASSQDPGRTDTQYF. The rearrangement uses TRBV3-1 and TRBJ2-3; D ambiguous. V shed 0 bases and J shed 1 base, with 8 bases lying between them. Looked up from germline, CDR1 is LGHDT and CDR2 is YNNKEL (reference sequence). The length of the CDR3 is 15 residues.

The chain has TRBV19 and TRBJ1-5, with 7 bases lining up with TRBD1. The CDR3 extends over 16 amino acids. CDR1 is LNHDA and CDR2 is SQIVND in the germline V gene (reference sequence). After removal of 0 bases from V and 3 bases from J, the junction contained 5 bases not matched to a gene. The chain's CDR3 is CASSIDRDSFNQPQHF. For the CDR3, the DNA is TGTGCCAGTAGTATAGATCGGGACAGCTTCAATCAGCCCCAGCATTTT.

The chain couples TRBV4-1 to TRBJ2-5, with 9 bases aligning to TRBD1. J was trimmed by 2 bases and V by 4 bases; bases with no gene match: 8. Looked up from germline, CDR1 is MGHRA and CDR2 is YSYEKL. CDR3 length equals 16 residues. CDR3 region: CASSPLTGGGQETQYF. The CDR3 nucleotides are TGCGCCAGCAGCCCCCTGACAGGGGGTGGGCAAGAGACCCAGTACTTC.

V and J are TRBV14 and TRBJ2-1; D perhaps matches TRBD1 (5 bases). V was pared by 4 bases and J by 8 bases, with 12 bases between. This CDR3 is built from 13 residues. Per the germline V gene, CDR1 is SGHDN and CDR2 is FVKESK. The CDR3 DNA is TGTGCCAGCAGCCCCTGGGGCGACGATGAGCAGTTCTTC. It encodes CASSPWGDDEQFF.